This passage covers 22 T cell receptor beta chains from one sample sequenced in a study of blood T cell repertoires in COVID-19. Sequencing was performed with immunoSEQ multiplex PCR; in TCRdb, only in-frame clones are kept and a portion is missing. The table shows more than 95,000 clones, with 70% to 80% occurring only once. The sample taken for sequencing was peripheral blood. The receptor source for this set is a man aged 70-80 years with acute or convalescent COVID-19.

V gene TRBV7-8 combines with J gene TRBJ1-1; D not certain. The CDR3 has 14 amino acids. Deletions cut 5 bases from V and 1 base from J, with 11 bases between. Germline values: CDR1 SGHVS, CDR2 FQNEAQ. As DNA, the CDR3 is TGTGCCAGCAGCACCAAGCGCGGGAACACTGAAGCTTTCTTT. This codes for CASSTKRGNTEAFF.

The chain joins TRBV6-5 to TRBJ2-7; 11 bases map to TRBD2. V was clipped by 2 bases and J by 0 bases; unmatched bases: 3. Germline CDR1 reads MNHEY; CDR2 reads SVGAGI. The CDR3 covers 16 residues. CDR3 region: CASSYGGTSGSYEQYF. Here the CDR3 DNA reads TGTGCCAGCAGTTACGGGGGGACTAGCGGCTCCTACGAGCAGTACTTC.

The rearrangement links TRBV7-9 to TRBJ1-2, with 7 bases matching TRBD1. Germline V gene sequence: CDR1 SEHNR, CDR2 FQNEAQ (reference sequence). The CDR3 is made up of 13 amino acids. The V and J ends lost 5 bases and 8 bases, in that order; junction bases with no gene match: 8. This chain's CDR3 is CASSASDRTGYTF. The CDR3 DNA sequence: TGTGCCAGCAGCGCCTCGGACAGGACGGGCTACACCTTC.

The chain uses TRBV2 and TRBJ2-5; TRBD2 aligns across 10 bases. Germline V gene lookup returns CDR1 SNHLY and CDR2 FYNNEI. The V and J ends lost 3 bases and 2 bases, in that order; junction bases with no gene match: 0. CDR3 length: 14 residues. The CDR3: CASSETSGQETQYF. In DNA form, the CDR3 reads TGTGCCAGCAGTGAGACTAGCGGGCAAGAGACCCAGTACTTC.

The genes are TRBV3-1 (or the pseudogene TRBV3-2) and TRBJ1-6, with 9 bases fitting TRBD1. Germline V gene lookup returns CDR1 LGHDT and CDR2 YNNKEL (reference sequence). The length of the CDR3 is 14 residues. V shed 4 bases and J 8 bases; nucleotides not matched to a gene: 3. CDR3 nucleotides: TGTGCCAGCAGCCCGGGACAGGGATATTCACCCCTCCACTTT. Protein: CASSPGQGYSPLHF.

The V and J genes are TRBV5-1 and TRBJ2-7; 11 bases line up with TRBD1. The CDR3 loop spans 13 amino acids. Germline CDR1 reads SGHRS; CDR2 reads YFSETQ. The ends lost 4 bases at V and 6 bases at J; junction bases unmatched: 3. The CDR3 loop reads CASSMGTGGEQYF. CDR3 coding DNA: TGCGCCAGCAGCATGGGGACAGGGGGCGAGCAGTACTTC.

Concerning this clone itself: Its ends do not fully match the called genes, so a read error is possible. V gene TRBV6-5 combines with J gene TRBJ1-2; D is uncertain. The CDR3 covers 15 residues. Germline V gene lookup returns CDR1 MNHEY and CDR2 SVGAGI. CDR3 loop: CASSSAPGARFFVAF. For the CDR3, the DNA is TGTGCCAGCAGTTCAGCCCCGGGAGCCAGATTCTTTGTCGCCTTC.

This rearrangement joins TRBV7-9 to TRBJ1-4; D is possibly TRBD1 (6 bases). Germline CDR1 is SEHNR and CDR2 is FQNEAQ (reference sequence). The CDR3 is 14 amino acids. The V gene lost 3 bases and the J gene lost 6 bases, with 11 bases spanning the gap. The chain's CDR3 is CASSFFGGHEKLFF. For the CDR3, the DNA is TGTGCCAGCAGCTTTTTCGGGGGGCATGAAAAACTGTTTTTT.

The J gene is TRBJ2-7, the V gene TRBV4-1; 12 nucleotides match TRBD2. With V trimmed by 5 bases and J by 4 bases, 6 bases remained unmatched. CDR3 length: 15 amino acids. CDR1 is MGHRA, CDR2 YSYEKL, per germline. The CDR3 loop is CASSVRLAGAYEQYF. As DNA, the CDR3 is TGCGCCAGCAGCGTCCGACTAGCGGGGGCTTACGAGCAGTACTTC.

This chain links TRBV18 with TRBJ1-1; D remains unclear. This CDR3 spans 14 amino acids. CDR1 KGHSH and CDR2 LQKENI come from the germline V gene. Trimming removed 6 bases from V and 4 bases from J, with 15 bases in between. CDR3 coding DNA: TGTGCCAGCTCTGCTGGTCGCCCGGTCACTGAAGCTTTCTTT. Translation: CASSAGRPVTEAFF.

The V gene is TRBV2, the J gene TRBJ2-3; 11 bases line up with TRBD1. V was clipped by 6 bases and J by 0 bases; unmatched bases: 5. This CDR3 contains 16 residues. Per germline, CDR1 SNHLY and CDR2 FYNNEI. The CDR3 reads CASSVGQGGSTDTQYF. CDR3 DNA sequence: TGTGCCAGCAGCGTGGGACAGGGGGGAAGCACAGATACGCAGTATTTT. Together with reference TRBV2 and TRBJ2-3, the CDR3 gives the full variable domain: EPEVTQTPSHQVTQMGQEVILRCVPISNHLYFYWYRQILGQKVEFLVSFYNNEISEKSEIFDDQFSVERPDGSNFTLKIRSTKLEDSAMYFCASSVGQGGSTDTQYFGPGTRLTVL.

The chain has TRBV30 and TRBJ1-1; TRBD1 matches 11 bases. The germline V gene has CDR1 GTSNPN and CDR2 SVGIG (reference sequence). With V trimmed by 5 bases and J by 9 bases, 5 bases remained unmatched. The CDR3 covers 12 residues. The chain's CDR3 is CAWRRTGGQAFF. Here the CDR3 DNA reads TGTGCCTGGCGCCGGACAGGGGGCCAAGCTTTCTTT.

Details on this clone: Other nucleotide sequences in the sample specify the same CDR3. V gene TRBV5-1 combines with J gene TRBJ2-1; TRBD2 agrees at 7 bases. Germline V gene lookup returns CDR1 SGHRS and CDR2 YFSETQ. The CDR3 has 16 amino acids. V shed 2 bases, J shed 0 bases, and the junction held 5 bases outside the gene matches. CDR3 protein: CASSFSGGSSYNEQFF. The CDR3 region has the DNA TGCGCCAGCAGCTTCTCCGGCGGGAGCTCCTACAATGAGCAGTTCTTC.

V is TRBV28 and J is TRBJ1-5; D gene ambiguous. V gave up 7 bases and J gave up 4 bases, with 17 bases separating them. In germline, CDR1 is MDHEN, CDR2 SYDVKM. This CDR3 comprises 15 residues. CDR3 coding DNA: TGTGCCAGCACCGTTGGTGGGAGGAGGAATCAGCCCCAGCATTTT. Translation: CASTVGGRRNQPQHF.

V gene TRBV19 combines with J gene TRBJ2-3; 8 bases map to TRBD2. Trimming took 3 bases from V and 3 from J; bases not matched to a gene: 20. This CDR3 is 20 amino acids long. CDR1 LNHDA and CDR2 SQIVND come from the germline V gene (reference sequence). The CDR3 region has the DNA TGTGCCAGTAGTATTCGGCATCTACAGCGACCGGGACTAGTGACAGATACGCAGTATTTT. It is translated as CASSIRHLQRPGLVTDTQYF.

This chain's CDR3 is CASSLGTSGYEQYF. The CDR3 DNA sequence: TGCGCCAGCAGCTTGGGGACTAGCGGGTACGAGCAGTACTTC. This rearrangement joins TRBV5-1 to TRBJ2-7; 11 bases align to TRBD2. CDR1 and CDR2 (germline): SGHRS, YFSETQ. The trim removed 0 bases at V and 4 bases at J, leaving 0 bases unmatched. The CDR3 length is 14 residues. Supplemented by reference TRBV5-1 and TRBJ2-7, the full variable domain reads KAGVTQTPRYLIKTRGQQVTLSCSPISGHRSVSWYQQTPGQGLQFLFEYFSETQRNKGNFPGRFSGRQFSNSRSEMNVSTLELGDSALYLCASSLGTSGYEQYFGPGTRLTVT.

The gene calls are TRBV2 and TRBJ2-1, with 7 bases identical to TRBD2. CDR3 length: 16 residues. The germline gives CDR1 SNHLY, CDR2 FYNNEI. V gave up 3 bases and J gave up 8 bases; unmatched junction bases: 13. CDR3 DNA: TGTGCCAGCAGTGATGGAGCGGGGCTAAACAAGGATGAGCAGTTCTTC. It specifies CASSDGAGLNKDEQFF.

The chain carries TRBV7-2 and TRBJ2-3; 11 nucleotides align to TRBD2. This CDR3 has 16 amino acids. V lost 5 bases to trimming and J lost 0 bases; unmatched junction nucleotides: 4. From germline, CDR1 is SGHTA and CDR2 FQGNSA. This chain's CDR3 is CASSARLAGSTDTQYF. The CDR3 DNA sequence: TGTGCCAGCAGCGCGCGACTAGCGGGGAGCACAGATACGCAGTATTTT.

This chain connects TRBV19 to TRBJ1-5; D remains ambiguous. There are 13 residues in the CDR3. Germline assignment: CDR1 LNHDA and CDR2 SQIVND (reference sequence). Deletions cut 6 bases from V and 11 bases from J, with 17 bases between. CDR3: CASSIGGARSQHF. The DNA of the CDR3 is TGTGCCAGTAGCATCGGAGGAGCTCGGTCCCAGCATTTT.

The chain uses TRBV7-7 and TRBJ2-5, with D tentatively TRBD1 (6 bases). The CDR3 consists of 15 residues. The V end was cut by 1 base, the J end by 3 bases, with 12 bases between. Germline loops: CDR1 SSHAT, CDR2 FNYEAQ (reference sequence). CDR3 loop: CASSLGWSGEETQYF. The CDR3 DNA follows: TGTGCCAGCAGCTTAGGTTGGTCAGGGGAAGAGACCCAGTACTTC.

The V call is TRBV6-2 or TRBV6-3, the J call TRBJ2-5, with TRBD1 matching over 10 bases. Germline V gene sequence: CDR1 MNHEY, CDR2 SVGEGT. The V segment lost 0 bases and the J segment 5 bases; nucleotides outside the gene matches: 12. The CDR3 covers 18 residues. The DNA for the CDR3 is TGTGCCAGCAGTTACTCGCCTTTCGAGACAGGGGGCTTCGAGACCCAGTACTTC. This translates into CASSYSPFETGGFETQYF.

The CDR3 DNA follows: TGTGCCAGCAGCTTTAACAGGGGGAGGGAGACCCAGTACTTC. It specifies CASSFNRGRETQYF. The V gene is TRBV7-7, the J gene TRBJ2-5; 8 bases are shared with TRBD1. Per the germline V gene, CDR1 is SSHAT and CDR2 is FNYEAQ (reference sequence). There are 14 residues in the CDR3. V was clipped by 3 bases and J by 5 bases; unmatched bases: 5.